This passage covers 32 T cell receptor beta chains from one sample sequenced in a study of Tregs in tolerant kidney transplant recipients. The method was immunoSEQ multiplex PCR; TCRdb's version includes in-frame clones alone and lacks a portion of them. The sample yields 92,000 or so clones, about 92% seen once. Sequenced input: CD8+ T cells from blood. These receptors originate from a human donor in good health.

As for this clone: The same CDR3 is also encoded by other DNA sequences in this sample. The chain links TRBV9 to TRBJ1-5; D is possibly TRBD1 (5 bases). CDR3 size: 14 residues. V lost 3 bases, J lost 2 bases, and 9 bases lay in between. Germline CDR1 SGDLS, CDR2 YYNGEE. The DNA of the CDR3 is TGTGCCAGCAGCGCCGGGGGAGGCAATCAGCCCCAGCATTTT. Protein product: CASSAGGGNQPQHF.

The chain joins TRBV9 to TRBJ2-1; 13 bases agree with TRBD2. This CDR3 has 17 residues. V shed 4 bases, J shed 7 bases, and the junction held 11 bases outside the gene matches. Per the germline V gene, CDR1 is SGDLS and CDR2 is YYNGEE. The CDR3 DNA follows: TGTGCCAGCAGCTTCTCCGGGACTAGCGGGAAGGAGAATGAGCAGTTCTTC. This sequence encodes CASSFSGTSGKENEQFF.

The chain is built from TRBV5-1 and TRBJ2-2; a possible D gene is TRBD2 (6 bases). The V and J ends lost 7 bases and 1 base respectively, with 8 bases between them. Germline V CDR1 and CDR2: SGHRS, YFSETQ. The CDR3 covers 13 residues. CDR3 residues: CASGGLNTGELFF. The CDR3 nucleotides are TGCGCCAGCGGGGGGTTGAACACCGGGGAGCTGTTTTTT.

This sequence joins TRBV5-4 and TRBJ2-7, with 11 bases matching TRBD2. The germline V gene encodes CDR1 SGHNT and CDR2 YYREEE (reference sequence). V trimming: 4 bases; J trimming: 5 bases; junction bases outside the gene matches: 8. The length of the CDR3 is 15 residues. The CDR3 is CASSPGLAGPNEQYF. The CDR3, as DNA: TGTGCCAGCAGCCCCGGACTAGCGGGCCCCAACGAGCAGTACTTC. Looking up the rest from reference TRBV5-4 and TRBJ2-7 gives the full variable domain: ETGVTQSPTHLIKTRGQQVTLRCSSQSGHNTVSWYQQALGQGPQFIFQYYREEENGRGNFPPRFSGLQFPNYSSELNVNALELDDSALYLCASSPGLAGPNEQYFGPGTRLTVT.

The rearrangement uses TRBV13 and TRBJ1-2, with D perhaps matching TRBD1 (6 bases). Per germline, CDR1 PRHDT and CDR2 FYEKMQ (reference sequence). The V and J ends lost 0 bases and 6 bases respectively, with 11 bases between them. The CDR3 sequence is 14 residues long. The chain's CDR3 is CASSLGTGANGYTF. CDR3 nucleotide sequence: TGTGCCAGCAGCTTAGGCACGGGGGCCAATGGCTACACCTTC.

The chain employs TRBV25-1 and TRBJ1-1; no definite D call. There are 15 residues in the CDR3. V was pared by 3 bases and J by 2 bases, with 13 bases between. CDR1 and CDR2 (germline): MGHDK, SYGVNS. CDR3 nucleotide sequence: TGTGCCAGCAGTGACTGGGCACCTCGAAACACTGAAGCTTTCTTT. Amino acid sequence: CASSDWAPRNTEAFF.

Note on this clone: Different DNA sequences within this sample yield the same CDR3. The J gene is TRBJ2-7, the V gene TRBV27, with D possibly matching TRBD1 (5 bases). Germline CDR1 reads MNHEY; CDR2 reads SMNVEV (reference sequence). With 2 bases removed from V and 2 bases from J, the gap between germline ends came to 10 bases. The CDR3 covers 14 residues. CDR3 loop: CASSLGQGAYEQYF. DNA of the CDR3: TGTGCCAGCAGTTTAGGGCAGGGCGCCTACGAGCAGTACTTC.

The rearrangement uses TRBV2 and TRBJ2-1; tentative D call: TRBD1 (6 bases). CDR3 length: 15 amino acids. Germline V CDR1 and CDR2: SNHLY, FYNNEI. The V gene lost 11 bases and the J gene lost 3 bases, with 20 bases spanning the gap. The CDR3 coding sequence is TGTGCCGAACCCCCCCCGGGACACCTCTACAATGAGCAGTTCTTC. This translates into CAEPPPGHLYNEQFF.

The V and J genes are TRBV13 and TRBJ2-3, with D unresolved. Germline CDR1 and CDR2: PRHDT and FYEKMQ (reference sequence). CDR3 length: 13 residues. V lost 0 bases to trimming and J lost 4 bases, with 5 bases between them. The CDR3 nucleotides read TGTGCCAGCAGCTTAGGGGACCCAGATACGCAGTATTTT. Translating gives CASSLGDPDTQYF.

The rearrangement links TRBV7-3 to TRBJ2-1, with D possibly TRBD2 on 6 matching bases. The V and J ends lost 1 base and 9 bases respectively, with 13 bases between them. The CDR3 runs 14 residues. Germline lookup yields CDR1 SGHTA and CDR2 FQGTGA. This CDR3 reads CASSLSGVMGEQFF. CDR3 coding DNA: TGTGCCAGCAGCTTAAGCGGGGTAATGGGTGAGCAGTTCTTC.

This sequence joins TRBV19 and TRBJ1-5; D uncertain. Germline V CDR1 and CDR2: LNHDA, SQIVND (reference sequence). The CDR3 is 13 residues long. V was clipped by 0 bases and J by 7 bases, with 7 bases between them. The DNA for the CDR3 is TGTGCCAGTAGTATAGAAGTTTGGCAGCCCCAGCATTTT. It specifies CASSIEVWQPQHF.

The count of this clone is one. V gene TRBV6-5 combines with J gene TRBJ1-1, with D hard to call. The V gene's germline CDR1 is MNHEY and CDR2 SVGAGI. Trimming took 6 bases from V and 1 from J, leaving 3 bases between them. The CDR3 has 11 residues. This CDR3 is CASRWNTEAFF. The CDR3 DNA is TGTGCCAGCAGGTGGAACACTGAAGCTTTCTTT.

This chain joins TRBV9 and TRBJ2-6, with D possibly matching TRBD1 (5 bases). The germline V and J ends were trimmed by 5 bases and 2 bases, with 8 bases remaining between them. The CDR3 spans 14 residues. CDR1 and CDR2 (germline): SGDLS, YYNGEE. The CDR3 DNA is TGTGCCAGCAGAGAGACAGCTGGGGCCAACGTCCTGACTTTC. This gives the protein CASRETAGANVLTF.

V is TRBV5-4 and J is TRBJ2-5, with TRBD2 identical over 7 bases. V was pared by 2 bases and J by 0 bases, with 4 bases of the junction left unmatched. This CDR3 is built from 15 residues. CDR1 and CDR2 from the germline V gene are SGHNT and YYREEE (reference sequence). The CDR3 region is CASSFLAAYQETQYF. The CDR3 nucleotides are TGTGCCAGCAGCTTTCTAGCGGCGTACCAAGAGACCCAGTACTTC.

The genes are TRBV4-1 and TRBJ1-4; the D gene is possibly TRBD1 (6 bases). Germline V gives CDR1 MGHRA, CDR2 YSYEKL. The ends were cut back, 1 base at V and 6 bases at J, with 18 bases in the middle. The CDR3 consists of 17 residues. The DNA for the CDR3 is TGCGCCAGCAGCCAAGGGGGGGGGCGCCTAGGATATGAAAAACTGTTTTTT. Translated, it gives CASSQGGGRLGYEKLFF.

The J gene is TRBJ2-3, the V gene TRBV11-2; TRBD1 is a possible D gene (6 bases). Trimming stripped 3 bases from V and 1 base from J, with 17 bases between. The CDR3 sequence is 17 residues long. Germline V gene lookup returns CDR1 SGHAT and CDR2 FQNNGV. CDR3 DNA: TGTGCCAGCAGCTTCGCGGACAGTTCCGAGGGCACAGATACGCAGTATTTT. This sequence encodes CASSFADSSEGTDTQYF.

The chain combines TRBV7-2 with TRBJ1-4, with 9 positions matching TRBD1. From germline, CDR1 is SGHTA and CDR2 FQGNSA. The CDR3 extends over 15 amino acids. V shed 4 bases and J 6 bases; nucleotides not matched to a gene: 6. CDR3 region: CASSSTGTGYEKLFF. DNA for the CDR3: TGTGCCAGCAGCTCGACCGGGACAGGGTATGAAAAACTGTTTTTT. The full variable domain, with the rest looked up from reference TRBV7-2 and TRBJ1-4, is GAGVSQSPSNKVTEKGKDVELRCDPISGHTALYWYRQSLGQGLEFLIYFQGNSAPDKSGLPSDRFSAERTGGSVSTLTIQRTQQEDSAVYLCASSSTGTGYEKLFFGSGTQLSVL.

The chain uses TRBV5-1 and TRBJ2-7; 7 bases map to TRBD2. This CDR3 is built from 12 residues. CDR1 SGHRS and CDR2 YFSETQ come from the germline V gene. V trimming: 0 bases; J trimming: 6 bases; junction bases outside the gene matches: 0. CDR3 sequence: CASSLAGGEQYF. CDR3 in DNA: TGCGCCAGCAGCTTGGCGGGGGGCGAGCAGTACTTC.

This clone was detected once. The chain employs TRBV19 and TRBJ2-7, with D uncertain. Germline CDR1 reads LNHDA; CDR2 reads SQIVND (reference sequence). V lost 5 bases and J 0 bases, leaving 8 bases between the germline ends. CDR3 length equals 13 residues. The CDR3 DNA follows: TGTGCCAGTAGTTTCGCAGACTCCTACGAGCAGTACTTC. Encoded protein: CASSFADSYEQYF.

This chain connects TRBV7-8 to TRBJ1-5; the D is unclear. Germline V lookup: CDR1 SGHVS, CDR2 FQNEAQ. The CDR3 runs to 18 residues. V gave up 0 bases and J gave up 0 bases, with 15 bases separating them. The CDR3 loop is CASSLALGASYSNQPQHF. Here the CDR3 DNA reads TGTGCCAGCAGCTTAGCGCTGGGCGCTAGTTATAGCAATCAGCCCCAGCATTTT.

The chain joins TRBV7-9 to TRBJ2-7, with 11 positions matching TRBD1. The germline V gene encodes CDR1 SEHNR and CDR2 FQNEAQ (reference sequence). The CDR3 is 15 residues long. The V gene end was trimmed by 3 bases and the J gene end by 3 bases; junction bases not matched to a gene: 4. CDR3 residues: CASSFGDRGYYEQYF. The CDR3, as DNA: TGTGCCAGCAGCTTCGGGGACAGGGGGTACTACGAGCAGTACTTC.

The chain uses TRBV27 and TRBJ2-7; tentatively, D is TRBD2 (6 bases). Germline assignment: CDR1 MNHEY and CDR2 SMNVEV (reference sequence). The V end lost 4 bases, the J end lost 5 bases, and 15 bases lay between the germline ends. The CDR3 extends over 14 amino acids. The CDR3 is CASSWGSGRNEQYF. The CDR3, as DNA: TGTGCCAGCAGTTGGGGGTCAGGGAGGAACGAGCAGTACTTC.

This rearrangement joins TRBV5-4 to TRBJ2-1; 8 positions match TRBD2. There are 13 residues in the CDR3. The V segment lost 8 bases and the J segment 6 bases; nucleotides outside the gene matches: 7. Germline values: CDR1 SGHNT, CDR2 YYREEE (reference sequence). CDR3 residues: CARAPAGVNEQFF. CDR3 in DNA: TGTGCCAGGGCCCCAGCGGGGGTCAATGAGCAGTTCTTC.

This clone was detected only once. The chain employs TRBV11-3 and TRBJ2-5; D might be TRBD1 (8 bases). Trimming removed 5 bases from V and 5 bases from J, with 12 bases in between. From germline, CDR1 is SGHNT and CDR2 YENEEA. The CDR3 consists of 13 residues. The CDR3: CASSVQGGETQYF. CDR3 coding DNA: TGTGCCAGCAGCGTACAGGGGGGGGAGACCCAGTACTTC.

The chain is built from TRBV2 and TRBJ2-7; 7 nucleotides align to TRBD2. Germline V lookup: CDR1 SNHLY, CDR2 FYNNEI. This CDR3 comprises 13 residues. J lost 4 bases, V lost 7 bases, and 7 bases had no gene match. The CDR3 loop reads CASTSAGRYEQYF. The DNA for the CDR3 is TGTGCCAGCACGTCAGCGGGACGTTACGAGCAGTACTTC.

Details on this clone: The junction shows a germline mismatch at one end, possibly a read error. The rearrangement joins TRBV6-1 to TRBJ1-2; D call uncertain. The CDR3 has 8 residues. Germline assignment: CDR1 MNHNS and CDR2 SASEGT. This CDR3 reads CASSPPIF. As DNA, the CDR3 is TGTGCCAGCAGCCCCCCGATCTTC.

V is TRBV2 and J is TRBJ1-2, with no clear D. The CDR3 loop spans 13 amino acids. Germline CDR1 SNHLY, CDR2 FYNNEI. Trimming left V 5 bases short and J 8 bases short, with 15 bases between. The CDR3 DNA sequence: TGTGCCAGCAGTACGACGGCCCTCTGGGGCTACACCTTC. Protein sequence: CASSTTALWGYTF.

The CDR3: CASSDGVAGAPTDTQYF. Written as DNA, the CDR3 is TGTGCCAGCAGTGACGGGGTAGCGGGAGCCCCCACAGATACGCAGTATTTT. The V and J genes are TRBV6-1 and TRBJ2-3; 9 bases are a match to TRBD2. This CDR3 is built from 17 residues. The ends lost 3 bases at V and 2 bases at J; junction bases unmatched: 9. In germline, CDR1 is MNHNS, CDR2 SASEGT.

V gene TRBV5-8 combines with J gene TRBJ2-1, with 9 nucleotides matching TRBD1. This CDR3 comprises 15 residues. V was clipped by 5 bases and J by 8 bases; unmatched bases: 11. Germline V gene lookup returns CDR1 SGHTS and CDR2 YDEGEE. CDR3 in DNA: TGTGCCAGCAGTTACGCCGGGACAGGGATCGATGAGCAGTTCTTC. Encoded protein: CASSYAGTGIDEQFF.

The chain joins TRBV29-1 to TRBJ1-1; D is unresolved. Trimming pared 0 bases from V and 11 bases from J, leaving 10 bases between. This CDR3 is 11 amino acids long. The V gene's germline CDR1 is SQVTM and CDR2 ANQGSEA. The CDR3 DNA follows: TGCAGCGTTGAAGAGTTCCGGCGGGCTTTCTTT. Translating gives CSVEEFRRAFF.

V is TRBV4-2 and J is TRBJ2-1; D might be TRBD1 (5 bases). V was cut by 1 base and J by 9 bases, with 7 bases left in between. This CDR3 has 12 residues. Germline CDR1 is LGHNA and CDR2 is YNFKEQ. The DNA of the CDR3 is TGTGCCAGCAGCCAAGGTGGGGCTGAGCAGTTCTTC. Translated, it gives CASSQGGAEQFF.

CDR3 protein: CSAGVSYEQYF. The CDR3 DNA follows: TGCAGTGCAGGGGTCTCCTACGAGCAGTACTTC. The chain recombines TRBV20-1 with TRBJ2-7, with D perhaps TRBD1 (5 bases). Germline V gene lookup returns CDR1 DFQATT and CDR2 SNEGSKA (reference sequence). The CDR3 spans 11 residues. The V end lost 6 bases, the J end lost 0 bases, and 6 bases lay between the germline ends.